The sequence of this T cell receptor beta chain was determined in a study of shared clonotypes between healthy human individuals. Study results and limitations: Non-shared clonotypes had lower generation probabilities than clonotypes shared by all four sorted-subset donors.

Worth noting for this clone: Antigen unknown.

CDR3 size: 16 residues. Per germline, CDR1 SGHTA and CDR2 FQGNSA. V lost 8 bases and J 2 bases, leaving 20 bases between the germline ends. Repertoires were generated with immunoSEQ multiplex PCR, while TCRdb's copy carries only in-frame clones and drops some. The sample carries about a million clones, approximately 80% recorded once. This chain connects TRBV7-2 to TRBJ2-3; a weak D match, TRBD1 (7 bases). The sequencing input was memory CD4+ T cells sorted from blood. Subset here: CD45RA-negative fraction. The TCR originated in a man aged 18 to 35 in good health. CDR3: CASRVSGGTATDTQYF. Here the CDR3 DNA reads TGTGCCAGCCGGGTTAGTGGCGGGACAGCCACAGATACGCAGTATTTT.